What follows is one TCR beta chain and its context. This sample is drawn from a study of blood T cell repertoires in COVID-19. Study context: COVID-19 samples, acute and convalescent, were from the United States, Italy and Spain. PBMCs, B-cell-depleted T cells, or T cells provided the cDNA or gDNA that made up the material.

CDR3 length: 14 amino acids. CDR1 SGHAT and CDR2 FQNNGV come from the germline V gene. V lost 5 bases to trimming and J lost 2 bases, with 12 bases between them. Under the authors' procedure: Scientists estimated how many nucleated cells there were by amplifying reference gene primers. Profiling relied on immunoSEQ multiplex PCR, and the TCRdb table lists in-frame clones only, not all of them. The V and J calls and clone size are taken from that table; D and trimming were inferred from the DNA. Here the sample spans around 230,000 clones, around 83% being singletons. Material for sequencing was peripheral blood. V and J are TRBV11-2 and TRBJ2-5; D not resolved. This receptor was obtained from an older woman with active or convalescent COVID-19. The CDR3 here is CASSPVSYQETQYF. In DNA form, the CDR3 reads TGTGCCAGCAGCCCCGTTTCGTATCAAGAGACCCAGTACTTC.